Below are 30 T cell receptor beta chains sequenced from a single sample in a study of cytomegalovirus exposure and HLA in healthy donors. Primers: 60 Vbeta forward and 13 Jbeta reverse. Using immunoSEQ multiplex PCR, the repertoire was profiled, and TCRdb retains in-frame clones only, with some absent. The sample consists of about 210,000 clones, around four fifths of them appearing once. What was sequenced was PBMCs. The origin of the receptors is a boy between 10 and 17 years old in good health and CMV-seronegative.

The chain has TRBV10-1 and TRBJ1-4; TRBD1 might be the D (5 bases). CDR3 length: 18 residues. The germline CDR1 and CDR2 sequences are WNHNN and SYGVQD (reference sequence). V was pared by 4 bases and J by 6 bases, with 24 bases between. The CDR3 is CASSANRYVGGVDEKLFF. The CDR3, as DNA: TGCGCCAGCAGTGCGAACCGCTACGTCGGAGGGGTCGATGAAAAACTGTTTTTT.

The rearrangement uses TRBV11-2 and TRBJ1-4, with a weak D call TRBD1 (6 bases). Per germline, CDR1 SGHAT and CDR2 FQNNGV. Trimming shortened V by 1 base and J by 6 bases, and 12 bases separated the two germline ends. This CDR3 has 15 amino acids. The DNA for the CDR3 is TGTGCCAGCAGCTTAGCTGTAGGGGGTTATGAAAAACTGTTTTTT. It codes for CASSLAVGGYEKLFF.

This clone was detected only a few times. Written as DNA, the CDR3 is TGTGCCAGCAAGGGCCAGGGGAGCAATCAGCCCCAGCATTTT. Its protein product is CASKGQGSNQPQHF. V usage is TRBV2 and J usage is TRBJ1-5; D possibly corresponds to TRBD1 (6 bases). Germline values: CDR1 SNHLY, CDR2 FYNNEI. The V end lost 7 bases, the J end lost 1 base, and 11 bases lay between the germline ends. The CDR3 has 14 amino acids.

This rearrangement joins TRBV6-4 to TRBJ1-5; a possible D gene is TRBD1 (6 bases). This CDR3 comprises 13 residues. Germline V gene sequence: CDR1 MRHNA, CDR2 SNTAGT. Trimming left V 5 bases short and J 6 bases short, with 11 bases between. CDR3 amino acids: CASSPAGVQPQHF. CDR3 bases: TGTGCCAGCAGTCCGGCAGGGGTTCAGCCCCAGCATTTT.

CDR3 in DNA: TGTGCCAGCAGCAAATACAGGGGGGAAGACTATGGCTACACCTTC. It encodes CASSKYRGEDYGYTF. The rearrangement uses TRBV11-3 and TRBJ1-2; 8 bases are shared with TRBD1. The CDR3 spans 15 residues. The germline gives CDR1 SGHNT, CDR2 YENEEA. J was trimmed by 3 bases and V by 5 bases; bases with no gene match: 8.

The J gene is TRBJ2-1, the V gene TRBV27; D is undetermined. The CDR3 runs to 12 residues. Germline lookup yields CDR1 MNHEY and CDR2 SMNVEV (reference sequence). Trimming removed 3 bases at V and 6 bases at J, with 6 bases between. The CDR3 DNA is TGTGCCAGCAGTTTCCGAGGCAATGAGCAGTTCTTC. This encodes CASSFRGNEQFF.

This clone appeared once. The J gene is TRBJ2-7, the V gene TRBV11-2; tentatively, D is TRBD2 (6 bases). V lost 5 bases to trimming and J lost 7 bases, with 12 bases between them. The germline V gene has CDR1 SGHAT and CDR2 FQNNGV. The CDR3 consists of 12 residues. The CDR3 DNA reads as TGTGCCAGCAGCCCTCCGGCGGGGGAGCAGTACTTC. It encodes CASSPPAGEQYF.

The chain employs TRBV29-1 and TRBJ1-2; TRBD1 might be the D (5 bases). Looked up from germline, CDR1 is SQVTM and CDR2 is ANQGSEA. The germline V and J ends were trimmed by 7 bases and 2 bases, with 14 bases remaining between them. There are 13 residues in the CDR3. CDR3 nucleotide sequence: TGCAGCGGCGGGGAGTGGGGGAACTATGGCTACACCTTC. This encodes CSGGEWGNYGYTF.

The chain has TRBV18 and TRBJ1-4; D unresolved. Deletions cut 1 base from V and 2 bases from J, with 14 bases between. Germline CDR1 reads KGHSH; CDR2 reads LQKENI. The CDR3 sequence is 17 residues long. The CDR3 reads CASSPQRVGGTNEKLFF. As DNA, the CDR3 is TGTGCCAGCTCACCACAGAGGGTCGGTGGTACTAATGAAAAACTGTTTTTT.

This clone was found a few times. The gene calls are TRBV5-1 and TRBJ2-7, with D perhaps matching TRBD1 (5 bases). CDR3 size: 15 residues. Germline V gene lookup returns CDR1 SGHRS and CDR2 YFSETQ. Trimming took off 0 bases at V and 2 bases at J, with 12 bases between the two ends. In DNA, the CDR3 is TGCGCCAGCAGCTTGGAAGGGGCCCGAGCCTACGAGCAGTACTTC. Its protein product is CASSLEGARAYEQYF.

The V gene is TRBV19, the J gene TRBJ2-7; D is possibly TRBD2 (6 bases). The length of the CDR3 is 15 residues. Germline V lookup: CDR1 LNHDA, CDR2 SQIVND (reference sequence). With 4 bases removed from V and 6 bases from J, the gap between germline ends came to 19 bases. CDR3 in amino acids: CASSTTSGGPFEQYF. The CDR3, as DNA: TGTGCCAGTAGTACAACTTCCGGGGGACCCTTCGAGCAGTACTTC.

This rearrangement joins TRBV25-1 to TRBJ2-2; tentatively, D is TRBD2 (6 bases). The CDR3 is 14 residues long. Germline CDR1 reads MGHDK; CDR2 reads SYGVNS. V shed 4 bases and J shed 4 bases, with 10 bases lying between them. For the CDR3, the DNA is TGTGCCAGCAGTGTGGAGGGCAGCACCGGGGAGCTGTTTTTT. The encoded protein is CASSVEGSTGELFF.

This clone was seen only a few times. The chain employs TRBV6-5 and TRBJ2-1; D perhaps matches TRBD2 (6 bases). The V gene lost 3 bases and the J gene lost 2 bases, with 8 bases spanning the gap. The CDR3 runs to 14 residues. Germline loops: CDR1 MNHEY, CDR2 SVGAGI. The CDR3 DNA reads as TGTGCCAGCAGTTATGCGGGGACCTACAATGAGCAGTTCTTC. As protein: CASSYAGTYNEQFF.

This rearrangement joins TRBV27 to TRBJ1-5, with TRBD1 matching over 9 bases. This CDR3 region has 16 residues. Germline assignment: CDR1 MNHEY and CDR2 SMNVEV (reference sequence). V shed 6 bases and J 0 bases; nucleotides not matched to a gene: 6. For the CDR3, the DNA is TGTGCCAGCAGCTCATTGGACAGGGGTAGCAATCAGCCCCAGCATTTT. Amino acid sequence: CASSSLDRGSNQPQHF.

The chain has TRBV5-1 and TRBJ2-1, with D unclear. CDR1 is SGHRS and CDR2 is YFSETQ in the germline V gene. Trimming removed 5 bases at V and 14 bases at J, with 14 bases between. CDR3 size: 11 residues. The CDR3 sequence is CASSTNQVEFF. The DNA of the CDR3 is TGCGCCAGCAGTACGAACCAGGTGGAGTTCTTC. Looking up the rest from reference TRBV5-1 and TRBJ2-1 gives the full variable domain: KAGVTQTPRYLIKTRGQQVTLSCSPISGHRSVSWYQQTPGQGLQFLFEYFSETQRNKGNFPGRFSGRQFSNSRSEMNVSTLELGDSALYLCASSTNQVEFFGPGTRLTVL.

The chain links TRBV11-3 to TRBJ2-5, with TRBD1 identical over 7 bases. V shed 3 bases and J 1 base; nucleotides not matched to a gene: 5. The length of the CDR3 is 15 residues. Germline V lookup: CDR1 SGHNT, CDR2 YENEEA. CDR3 amino acids: CASSFRGRLQETQYF. The CDR3 nucleotides read TGTGCCAGCAGCTTTAGGGGGCGACTCCAAGAGACCCAGTACTTC.

This chain links TRBV27 with TRBJ2-2, with 13 bases aligning to TRBD2. J gave up 3 bases and V 6 bases, and 7 bases lay outside the gene matches. Germline V gene lookup returns CDR1 MNHEY and CDR2 SMNVEV (reference sequence). This CDR3 has 17 amino acids. CDR3 sequence reads: CASSWGLAGSYTGELFF. The DNA of the CDR3 is TGTGCCAGCAGCTGGGGACTAGCGGGGTCTTACACCGGGGAGCTGTTTTTT.

This chain connects TRBV14 to TRBJ2-7, with 8 bases fitting TRBD2. CDR1 is SGHDN, CDR2 FVKESK, per germline. J was trimmed by 2 bases and V by 3 bases; bases with no gene match: 6. This CDR3 comprises 15 residues. The CDR3 reads CASSQSSGWAYEQYF. DNA for the CDR3: TGTGCCAGCAGCCAGTCTAGCGGGTGGGCCTACGAGCAGTACTTC. The full variable domain, with the rest looked up from reference TRBV14 and TRBJ2-7, is EAGVTQFPSHSVIEKGQTVTLRCDPISGHDNLYWYRRVMGKEIKFLLHFVKESKQDESGMPNNRFLAERTGGTYSTLKVQPAELEDSGVYFCASSQSSGWAYEQYFGPGTRLTVT.

CDR3 DNA sequence: TGTGCCAGCAACGGGAACTACGAGCAGTACTTC. It specifies CASNGNYEQYF. The V gene is TRBV6-5, the J gene TRBJ2-7, with TRBD2 as a possible D gene (5 bases). The length of the CDR3 is 11 residues. Between the trimmed V and J ends, which lost 7 bases and 3 bases, there was a span of 7 bases. CDR1 and CDR2 from the germline V gene are MNHEY and SVGAGI.

This clone was counted only a few times. CDR3 in amino acids: CASSLAFNYGYTF. Here the CDR3 DNA reads TGTGCCAGCAGCTTAGCCTTCAACTATGGCTACACCTTC. The V gene is TRBV4-2, the J gene TRBJ1-2, with D unclear. With 5 bases removed from V and 2 bases from J, the gap between germline ends came to 9 bases. This CDR3 region has 13 residues. CDR1 is LGHNA, CDR2 YNFKEQ, per germline.

The chain links TRBV9 to TRBJ1-1, with 7 positions matching TRBD1. Germline CDR1 SGDLS, CDR2 YYNGEE. The CDR3 totals 17 residues. V was clipped by 0 bases and J by 0 bases; unmatched bases: 8. CDR3 in amino acids: CASSVEGQISMNTEAFF. The CDR3, as DNA: TGTGCCAGCAGCGTAGAGGGACAGATCTCCATGAACACTGAAGCTTTCTTT.

The V gene is TRBV6-5, the J gene TRBJ1-1; D gene ambiguous. The CDR3 runs to 13 residues. V was trimmed by 8 bases and J by 0 bases, leaving 10 bases between them. Germline assignment: CDR1 MNHEY and CDR2 SVGAGI. This CDR3 is CASSQTMNTEAFF. CDR3 coding DNA: TGTGCCAGCTCCCAGACAATGAACACTGAAGCTTTCTTT.

The chain links TRBV5-1 to TRBJ2-1, with D possibly being TRBD1 (6 bases). Germline V gene data show CDR1 as SGHRS and CDR2 as YFSETQ. The V and J ends lost 0 bases and 2 bases respectively, with 9 bases between them. The CDR3 loop spans 15 amino acids. CDR3 residues: CASSLGQGTYNEQFF. The DNA of the CDR3 is TGCGCCAGCAGCTTGGGGCAGGGGACCTACAATGAGCAGTTCTTC.

V and J are TRBV9 and TRBJ2-7; D is unresolved. Between the trimmed V and J ends, which lost 4 bases and 3 bases, there was a span of 11 bases. Germline V lookup: CDR1 SGDLS, CDR2 YYNGEE. This CDR3 spans 13 amino acids. This CDR3 is CASSSNDFYEQYF. CDR3 bases: TGTGCCAGCAGCAGTAACGACTTCTACGAGCAGTACTTC.

The sample holds a few counts of this clone. The chain recombines TRBV12-5 with TRBJ2-5, with 10 bases identical to TRBD1. CDR1 is LGHNT and CDR2 is FRNRAP in the germline V gene. There are 16 residues in the CDR3. V dropped 3 bases and J dropped 2; count of bases not matched to a gene: 6. The CDR3 nucleotides are TGTGCTAGTGGTTTCCGCGGGACAGGGGTGCAAGAGACCCAGTACTTC. This gives the protein CASGFRGTGVQETQYF.

This chain links TRBV4-1 with TRBJ2-1; 8 nucleotides match TRBD2. Germline V CDR1 and CDR2: MGHRA, YSYEKL. There are 16 residues in the CDR3. With 5 bases clipped from V and 4 bases from J, the junction kept 10 bases outside the gene matches. CDR3 sequence (DNA): TGCGCCAGCAGCTACTTAGCGGGACTCCCTTACAATGAGCAGTTCTTC. Protein sequence: CASSYLAGLPYNEQFF.

This rearrangement joins TRBV5-4 to TRBJ1-1; TRBD1 might be the D (6 bases). The ends were cut back, 4 bases at V and 2 bases at J, with 15 bases in the middle. The length of the CDR3 is 15 residues. Germline assignment: CDR1 SGHNT and CDR2 YYREEE (reference sequence). Here the CDR3 reads CASSEPRTDNTEAFF. DNA of the CDR3: TGTGCCAGCAGCGAACCGAGGACAGACAACACTGAAGCTTTCTTT.

V usage is TRBV12-1 and J usage is TRBJ2-1; the D call in the table, TRBD2, was not verified against the DNA. TRBV12-1 has pseudogene status. There are 16 residues in the CDR3. The CDR3 here is CASSFRSQEVYNEQFF. The DNA for the CDR3 is TGTGCCAGCAGCTTTCGAAGCCAGGAGGTCTACAATGAGCAGTTCTTC.

This clone was found a few times. The chain combines TRBV9 with TRBJ2-7; D is undetermined. The CDR3 is made up of 13 amino acids. Trimming removed 4 bases at V and 8 bases at J, with 16 bases between. CDR1 and CDR2 (germline): SGDLS, YYNGEE. CDR3 amino acids: CASSSPGGDQQYF. The CDR3 coding sequence is TGTGCCAGCAGCTCCCCTGGCGGAGACCAGCAGTACTTC.

The CDR3 is CASSVDRTRDTQYF. The CDR3 coding sequence is TGTGCCAGCAGCGTAGATAGGACTAGAGATACGCAGTATTTT. The chain recombines TRBV9 with TRBJ2-3; 7 positions agree with TRBD2. The trim removed 0 bases at V and 5 bases at J, leaving 3 bases unmatched. Germline CDR1 reads SGDLS; CDR2 reads YYNGEE. This CDR3 region has 14 residues. Full variable domain (remainder filled in from reference TRBV9 and TRBJ2-3): DSGVTQTPKHLITATGQRVTLRCSPRSGDLSVYWYQQSLDQGLQFLIQYYNGEERAKGNILERFSAQQFPDLHSELNLSSLELGDSALYFCASSVDRTRDTQYFGPGTRLTVL.